This T cell receptor (beta chain) appears in the sequencing data of a study of blood T cell repertoires in COVID-19. Study background: Material from acute and convalescent COVID-19 was sourced from the United States, Italy and Spain.

This CDR3 spans 17 amino acids. Germline V gene data show CDR1 as MNHEY and CDR2 as SMNVEV (reference sequence). Trimming took 6 bases from V and 7 from J; bases not matched to a gene: 15. Profiled with immunoSEQ multiplex PCR; TCRdb holds only in-frame clones, not every one. The repertoire holds 220,000 or so clones, with roughly 84% as singletons. The V call is TRBV27, the J call TRBJ1-6; TRBD1 agrees at 7 bases. This sequence was found in a woman aged 55-69 years who had recovered from COVID-19. The sample consisted of peripheral blood. The CDR3 loop is CASRNPSRQGRNSPLHF. The CDR3 DNA reads TGTGCCAGCAGGAATCCCTCTAGACAGGGCCGAAATTCACCCCTCCACTTT.